These 9 T cell receptor beta chains originate from one sample sequenced in a study of Graves' ophthalmopathy and Graves' hyperthyroidism. TCR beta CDR3 regions were amplified from RNA transcripts. The first round was an RT-PCR with HTBI primers, and the second round was a multiplex PCR. TCRdb re-called the multiplex PCR reads with MiXCR, one entry per CDR3 protein. The data hold hundreds of thousands of distinct CDR3 sequences, with 20% to 25% observed a single time. The sequencing input was peripheral blood. These receptor sequences come from a woman aged 18 to 35 with stable Graves' hyperthyroidism. Some clones in this sample may be carry-over from other donors' samples.

This clonotype was detected ten times or more. CDR3 residues: CSVQPQQGRVTQYF. Written as DNA, the CDR3 is TGCAGCGTCCAACCACAACAGGGTCGGGTTACGCAGTATTTT. The chain is built from TRBV29-1 and TRBJ2-3; D might be TRBD1 (6 bases). The CDR3 contains 14 residues. Per germline, CDR1 SQVTM and CDR2 ANQGSEA. With 6 bases removed from V and 8 bases from J, the gap between germline ends came to 21 bases.

This clonotype was counted ten times or more. The chain is built from TRBV10-1 and TRBJ1-1; D ambiguous. The germline V gene encodes CDR1 WNHNN and CDR2 SYGVQD (reference sequence). This CDR3 region has 13 residues. Trimming took off 4 bases at V and 6 bases at J, with 12 bases between the two ends. CDR3: CASSGSSSSEAFF. CDR3 nucleotides: TGCGCCAGCAGTGGGTCTTCTAGCTCTGAAGCTTTCTTT.

This clonotype was counted many times. The rearrangement joins TRBV11-2 to TRBJ1-2, with TRBD1 matching 7 bases. The germline gives CDR1 SGHAT, CDR2 FQNNGV. The J segment lost 4 bases and the V segment lost 2 bases, leaving 10 bases of the junction unmatched. The CDR3 length is 16 residues. The CDR3 DNA sequence: TGTGCCAGCAGCTTAAATCCGGAGGGGGCAAGCTATGGCTACACCTTC. Protein product: CASSLNPEGASYGYTF.

This clonotype turned up a few times. The J gene is TRBJ1-2, the V gene TRBV11-1; weak D call: TRBD1 (6 bases). V lost 4 bases to trimming and J lost 8 bases, with 26 bases between them. There are 17 residues in the CDR3. CDR1 and CDR2 (germline): SGHAT, FQDESV (reference sequence). The CDR3 here is CASSSRDNELGGHGYTF. The CDR3 DNA reads TGTGCCAGCAGCTCAAGGGACAACGAGTTAGGAGGGCACGGCTACACCTTC.

The rearrangement uses TRBV28 and TRBJ2-7, with TRBD2 matching 8 bases. J lost 2 bases, V lost 1 base, and 10 bases had no gene match. Germline lookup yields CDR1 MDHEN and CDR2 SYDVKM. The CDR3 extends over 17 amino acids. In DNA, the CDR3 is TGTGCCAGCAGTTTATTCCGATTAGCGGGGCTCACCTACGAGCAGTACTTC. This encodes CASSLFRLAGLTYEQYF.

The rearrangement links TRBV20-1 to TRBJ2-5, with TRBD1 matching over 7 bases. Germline values: CDR1 DFQATT, CDR2 SNEGSKA (reference sequence). With V trimmed by 3 bases and J by 1 base, 5 bases remained unmatched. The CDR3 covers 14 residues. In DNA, the CDR3 is TGCAGTGCTAGTCCGACAGGGCCCCAAGAGACCCAGTACTTC. As protein: CSASPTGPQETQYF.

This clonotype was seen ten or more times. This chain links TRBV20-1 with TRBJ2-3; D remains unclear. This CDR3 is built from 11 residues. V lost 1 base and J 6 bases, leaving 5 bases between the germline ends. Germline assignment: CDR1 DFQATT and CDR2 SNEGSKA (reference sequence). The CDR3 reads CSARVADTQYF. The CDR3 coding sequence is TGCAGTGCTAGAGTAGCTGATACGCAGTATTTT.

This clonotype was recorded at least ten times. This chain uses TRBV6-5 with TRBJ1-1, with a possible D match to TRBD1 (5 bases). CDR1 and CDR2 from the germline V gene are MNHEY and SVGAGI. Deletions cut 6 bases from V and 5 bases from J, with 16 bases between. This CDR3 contains 14 residues. As DNA, the CDR3 is TGTGCCAGCAGGACAAGGGCAGGGTGGACTGAAGCTTTCTTT. Translating gives CASRTRAGWTEAFF.

In DNA, the CDR3 is TGTGCCAGCAGTGGACTAGATCAGGGGCAGTACTTC. It encodes CASSGLDQGQYF. The chain carries TRBV11-3 and TRBJ2-7, with 7 nucleotides matching TRBD2. The V gene end was trimmed by 6 bases and the J gene end by 9 bases; junction bases not matched to a gene: 8. Germline V gives CDR1 SGHNT, CDR2 YENEEA. The CDR3 spans 12 residues.